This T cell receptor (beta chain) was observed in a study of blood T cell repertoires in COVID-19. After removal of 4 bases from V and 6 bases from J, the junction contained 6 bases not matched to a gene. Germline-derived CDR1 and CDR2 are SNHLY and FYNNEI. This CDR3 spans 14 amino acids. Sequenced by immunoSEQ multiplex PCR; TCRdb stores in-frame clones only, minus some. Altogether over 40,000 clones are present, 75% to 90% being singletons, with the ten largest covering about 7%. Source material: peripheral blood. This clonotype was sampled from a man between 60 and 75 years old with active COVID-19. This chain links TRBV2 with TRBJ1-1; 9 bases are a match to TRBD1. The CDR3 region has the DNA TGTGCCAGCAGTGGGGGGACAGGGATCCCTGAAGCTTTCTTT. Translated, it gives CASSGGTGIPEAFF.